The 14 T cell receptor beta chains reported below all come from one sample, sequenced in a study of blood T cell repertoires in COVID-19. Here immunoSEQ multiplex PCR was the method, and the copy in TCRdb shows in-frame clones only, minus some. In the table there are around 430,000 clones, around 88% of which are singletons. The sample consisted of peripheral blood. The receptors derive from a woman in her fifties or sixties with COVID-19, enrolled during active disease.

The chain couples TRBV2 to TRBJ1-3, with D possibly being TRBD1 (6 bases). The CDR3 length is 16 residues. The V end was cut by 10 bases, the J end by 2 bases, with 21 bases between. The germline V gene has CDR1 SNHLY and CDR2 FYNNEI. The CDR3 here is CAIPLPGTIPGNTIYF. The DNA for the CDR3 is TGTGCCATTCCCCTGCCAGGGACAATCCCTGGAAACACCATATATTTT.

The chain uses TRBV27 and TRBJ1-2; D unresolved. The germline V and J ends were trimmed by 3 bases and 2 bases, with 7 bases remaining between them. Looked up from germline, CDR1 is MNHEY and CDR2 is SMNVEV (reference sequence). This CDR3 spans 13 amino acids. This chain's CDR3 is CASSFLPNYGYTF. Here the CDR3 DNA reads TGTGCCAGCAGTTTTCTCCCGAACTATGGCTACACCTTC.

This clone has just one count. The chain recombines TRBV12-3 or TRBV12-4 with TRBJ2-1; no firm D call. The V gene lost 6 bases and the J gene lost 4 bases, with 7 bases spanning the gap. CDR3 length equals 12 residues. CDR3 bases: TGTGCCAGCAGATATAGATACAATGAGCAGTTCTTC. It yields the protein CASRYRYNEQFF.

CDR3 residues: CASSIYGGRSQEKLFF. DNA for the CDR3: TGTGCCAGTAGTATATACGGAGGGAGGAGTCAAGAAAAACTGTTTTTT. The genes are TRBV19 and TRBJ1-4; no definite D call. The CDR3 loop spans 16 amino acids. Germline CDR1 is LNHDA and CDR2 is SQIVND (reference sequence). Deletions cut 2 bases from V and 8 bases from J, with 18 bases between.

The CDR3, as DNA: TGTGCCAGCAGCCAAGATTCAAGTACCAGCGGGGGAAGAAATGAGCAGTTCTTC. Its protein is CASSQDSSTSGGRNEQFF. The V call is TRBV14, the J call TRBJ2-1, with 8 bases lining up with TRBD2. This CDR3 spans 18 amino acids. V lost 0 bases, J lost 7 bases, and 14 bases stayed unmatched. The germline V gene encodes CDR1 SGHDN and CDR2 FVKESK.

This chain links TRBV5-1 with TRBJ1-5, with 8 bases fitting TRBD1. Germline CDR1 reads SGHRS; CDR2 reads YFSETQ. J was trimmed by 7 bases and V by 5 bases; bases with no gene match: 11. There are 15 residues in the CDR3. The CDR3 here is CASRTTQGGRQPQHF. Written as DNA, the CDR3 is TGCGCCAGCAGGACTACACAGGGGGGGCGGCAGCCCCAGCATTTT.

This clone was picked up one time. This rearrangement joins TRBV2 to TRBJ2-1, with 9 bases lining up with TRBD1. Germline V CDR1 and CDR2: SNHLY, FYNNEI. V dropped 7 bases and J dropped 0; count of bases not matched to a gene: 4. The CDR3 totals 15 residues. CDR3 amino acids: CASKPTGGSYNEQFF. The CDR3 nucleotides are TGTGCCAGCAAGCCGACAGGGGGCTCCTACAATGAGCAGTTCTTC.

The chain employs TRBV5-1 and TRBJ2-3, with 8 positions matching TRBD2. The J segment lost 2 bases and the V segment lost 1 base, leaving 9 bases of the junction unmatched. The CDR3 length is 17 residues. Germline CDR1 reads SGHRS; CDR2 reads YFSETQ. The CDR3 coding sequence is TGCGCCAGCAGCTTGTTTGGGGCGGGGGGTACCACAGATACGCAGTATTTT. As protein: CASSLFGAGGTTDTQYF.

The chain links TRBV5-1 to TRBJ2-5; 7 bases are shared with TRBD2. Germline V gene sequence: CDR1 SGHRS, CDR2 YFSETQ. J gave up 2 bases and V 2 bases, and 6 bases lay outside the gene matches. The CDR3 consists of 15 residues. The DNA of the CDR3 is TGCGCCAGCAGCTTTCTAGCGGCCGAACAAGAGACCCAGTACTTC. Translation: CASSFLAAEQETQYF.

This chain links TRBV15 with TRBJ2-3, with TRBD2 matching 10 bases. CDR1 is LNHNV, CDR2 YYDKDF, per germline (reference sequence). This CDR3 is built from 17 residues. Trimming removed 0 bases from V and 2 bases from J; junction bases left unmatched: 5. CDR3 in amino acids: CATSRDLLAGITDTQYF. The DNA of the CDR3 is TGTGCCACCAGCAGAGATCTACTAGCGGGGATCACAGATACGCAGTATTTT.

The V call is TRBV5-4, the J call TRBJ2-3, with D tentatively TRBD2 (7 bases). The CDR3 is 16 amino acids. Germline loops: CDR1 SGHNT, CDR2 YYREEE (reference sequence). V was shortened by 4 bases and J by 4 bases, with 19 bases between the two germline ends. The CDR3 DNA follows: TGTGCCAGCAGCCGAGGAGGGGCGGGGGCCTCAGATACGCAGTATTTT. As protein: CASSRGGAGASDTQYF.

V usage is TRBV5-1 and J usage is TRBJ1-1; D is perhaps TRBD1 (6 bases). This CDR3 is built from 15 residues. Germline V lookup: CDR1 SGHRS, CDR2 YFSETQ. V was cut by 0 bases and J by 2 bases, with 11 bases left in between. The CDR3 here is CASSLVQGHNTEAFF. DNA for the CDR3: TGCGCCAGCAGCTTGGTTCAGGGGCACAACACTGAAGCTTTCTTT.

This rearrangement joins TRBV28 to TRBJ1-1; D is uncertain. Germline assignment: CDR1 MDHEN and CDR2 SYDVKM. The CDR3 has 17 residues. V lost 4 bases and J lost 6, with 24 bases in between. The chain's CDR3 is CASSSPGDTAGRAEAFF. The CDR3 bases are TGTGCCAGCAGTTCCCCCGGCGACACCGCTGGTAGAGCTGAAGCTTTCTTT.

This CDR3 reads CASIWAADQSPLHF. DNA of the CDR3: TGTGCCAGCATCTGGGCCGCCGATCAATCACCCCTCCACTTT. The V call is TRBV6-5, the J call TRBJ1-6; D gene uncertain. The CDR3 runs 14 residues. Trimming took 7 bases from V and 10 from J, leaving 17 bases between them. CDR1 is MNHEY and CDR2 is SVGAGI in the germline V gene.